A single sample gave rise to the 7 T cell receptor beta chains below, sequenced in a study of cytomegalovirus exposure and HLA in healthy donors. The PCR made use of 60 Vbeta and 13 Jbeta primers. Repertoires were generated with immunoSEQ multiplex PCR, while TCRdb's copy carries only in-frame clones and drops some. This table has about 160,000 clones, around 78% appearing once. Material: PBMCs. The receptors derive from a woman aged 40 to 50 in good health and CMV-seronegative.

This rearrangement joins TRBV9 to TRBJ2-1; 16 nucleotides match TRBD2. The V segment lost 0 bases and the J segment 8 bases; nucleotides outside the gene matches: 2. CDR3 length: 16 amino acids. Germline V gene lookup returns CDR1 SGDLS and CDR2 YYNGEE. The CDR3 DNA is TGTGCCAGCAGCGTAGTGGGGACTAGCGGGAGGGATGAGCAGTTCTTC. It yields the protein CASSVVGTSGRDEQFF.

The CDR3 DNA is TGTGCCACCACCCCCGGGACAGGGTATGGCTACACCTTC. Its protein product is CATTPGTGYGYTF. The chain uses TRBV28 and TRBJ1-2, with TRBD1 matching 9 bases. The trim removed 10 bases at V and 5 bases at J, leaving 8 bases unmatched. Germline CDR1 is MDHEN and CDR2 is SYDVKM. This CDR3 comprises 13 residues.

V and J are TRBV19 and TRBJ1-5; 9 nucleotides line up with TRBD1. Trimming removed 4 bases from V and 4 bases from J; junction bases left unmatched: 11. CDR1 and CDR2 from the germline V gene are LNHDA and SQIVND (reference sequence). The CDR3 length is 17 residues. Here the CDR3 DNA reads TGTGCCAGTAGTAACCGGGACAGGGAGGTCTGGAATCAGCCCCAGCATTTT. It translates to CASSNRDREVWNQPQHF.

A few counts support this clone. The V and J genes are TRBV29-1 and TRBJ2-3, with 11 bases aligning to TRBD2. The length of the CDR3 is 14 residues. V trimming: 6 bases; J trimming: 2 bases; junction bases outside the gene matches: 4. Germline CDR1 SQVTM, CDR2 ANQGSEA. CDR3 nucleotide sequence: TGCAGCGTACTAGCGGGGGACGCCACAGATACGCAGTATTTT. It yields the protein CSVLAGDATDTQYF.

The rearrangement links TRBV30 to TRBJ1-1; TRBD1 might be the D (6 bases). This CDR3 has 15 residues. The germline V gene encodes CDR1 GTSNPN and CDR2 SVGIG (reference sequence). Between the trimmed V and J ends, which lost 2 bases and 1 base, there was a span of 14 bases. The CDR3 region has the DNA TGTGCCTGGAGTCCGGCGGGGGGCCCGAACACTGAAGCTTTCTTT. This codes for CAWSPAGGPNTEAFF.

The V and J genes are TRBV25-1 and TRBJ1-6, with TRBD1 as a possible D gene (6 bases). CDR1 and CDR2 from the germline V gene are MGHDK and SYGVNS. Trimming took 11 bases from V and 7 from J, leaving 6 bases between them. The CDR3 contains 10 residues. Written as DNA, the CDR3 is TGTGCCGGGACAAATTCACCCCTCCACTTT. It specifies CAGTNSPLHF.

In regard to this clone: The junction and the germline gene differ at one end; a read error may be behind it. The rearrangement links TRBV5-1 to TRBJ2-4, with 8 bases lining up with TRBD2. The V gene's germline CDR1 is SGHRS and CDR2 YFSETQ. CDR3 length equals 17 residues. In nucleotides, the CDR3 is TGCGCCAGCAGCTTGGTAAATCTCGGACTAGCCGAAAACATTCAGTACTTC. Its translation is CASSLVNLGLAENIQYF.